This passage covers 18 T cell receptor beta chains from one sample sequenced in a study of blood T cell repertoires in COVID-19. Data came from immunoSEQ multiplex PCR; TCRdb stores just in-frame clones and leaves some out. The sample carries under 350,000 clones, approximately 90% recorded once. The sequencing input was peripheral blood. These receptors all come from a man in his forties or fifties with acute or convalescent COVID-19.

This clone was counted once. The V gene is TRBV5-4, the J gene TRBJ1-1, with TRBD1 matching 9 bases. J gave up 5 bases and V 4 bases, and 9 bases lay outside the gene matches. CDR1 and CDR2 from the germline V gene are SGHNT and YYREEE (reference sequence). This CDR3 spans 15 amino acids. The CDR3, as DNA: TGTGCCAGCAGCGTTACAGGGGGCGCATGGACTGAAGCTTTCTTT. It specifies CASSVTGGAWTEAFF.

The chain uses TRBV6-5 and TRBJ1-5; D possibly corresponds to TRBD1 (5 bases). V lost 10 bases and J 4 bases, leaving 17 bases between the germline ends. Germline CDR1 reads MNHEY; CDR2 reads SVGAGI. The CDR3 has 14 amino acids. The CDR3 region is CANWPGTINQPQHF. The CDR3 coding sequence is TGTGCCAACTGGCCCGGGACTATAAATCAGCCCCAGCATTTT.

V and J are TRBV19 and TRBJ1-5; tentative D call: TRBD1 (6 bases). Germline V gives CDR1 LNHDA, CDR2 SQIVND (reference sequence). V lost 1 base to trimming and J lost 9 bases, with 19 bases between them. This CDR3 has 16 residues. The CDR3 DNA reads TGTGCCAGTAGTATAGCCCTTCGGGACACACATTTGCCCCAGCATTTT. Its protein product is CASSIALRDTHLPQHF.

J is TRBJ1-4 and V is TRBV14; TRBD1 matches 10 bases. Germline V gene lookup returns CDR1 SGHDN and CDR2 FVKESK. V trimming: 2 bases; J trimming: 8 bases; junction bases outside the gene matches: 8. This CDR3 is 16 amino acids long. DNA of the CDR3: TGTGCCAGCAGCCAAACCTTCGACAGGGGGCGCGAAAAACTGTTTTTT. Protein sequence: CASSQTFDRGREKLFF.

In its sample, this clone was seen a few times. The chain joins TRBV5-4 to TRBJ1-1, with D possibly being TRBD1 (6 bases). CDR1 is SGHNT and CDR2 is YYREEE in the germline V gene (reference sequence). Trimming cost V 3 bases and J 6 bases, with 15 bases left between them. This CDR3 is 14 amino acids long. The CDR3 sequence is CASSSQGGRAEAFF. CDR3 bases: TGTGCCAGCAGCTCACAGGGTGGGCGGGCTGAAGCTTTCTTT.

This rearrangement joins TRBV27 to TRBJ1-5, with D perhaps matching TRBD1 (6 bases). Germline V lookup: CDR1 MNHEY, CDR2 SMNVEV (reference sequence). CDR3 size: 15 residues. V was shortened by 7 bases and J by 3 bases, with 16 bases between the two germline ends. The CDR3 coding sequence is TGTGCCAGCAAATCCTCGGGACATCTCAATCAGCCCCAGCATTTT. This gives the protein CASKSSGHLNQPQHF.

The V call is TRBV15, the J call TRBJ2-1, with 13 bases matching TRBD2. The CDR3 spans 17 residues. J was trimmed by 7 bases and V by 5 bases; bases with no gene match: 11. Per the germline V gene, CDR1 is LNHNV and CDR2 is YYDKDF (reference sequence). The CDR3 reads CATSAAYTSGGGNEQFF. CDR3 in DNA: TGTGCCACCAGCGCCGCATACACTAGCGGGGGGGGAAATGAGCAGTTCTTC.

CDR3 nucleotide sequence: TGTGCCTGGAGTGGCCCCCTCGGACAGGGGGATGACTATGGCTACACCTTC. It encodes CAWSGPLGQGDDYGYTF. The chain combines TRBV30 with TRBJ1-2; 10 nucleotides align to TRBD1. In germline, CDR1 is GTSNPN, CDR2 SVGIG (reference sequence). V was pared by 1 base and J by 3 bases, with 11 bases of the junction left unmatched. The CDR3 runs 17 residues.

J is TRBJ2-7 and V is TRBV29-1; no reliable D call. Trimming shortened V by 5 bases and J by 6 bases, and 8 bases separated the two germline ends. The CDR3 has 10 amino acids. The germline V gene has CDR1 SQVTM and CDR2 ANQGSEA. DNA for the CDR3: TGCAGCGTTTTCGTGCGCGAGCAGTACTTC. As protein: CSVFVREQYF.

J is TRBJ1-2 and V is TRBV7-9, with D uncertain. The V end lost 3 bases, the J end lost 10 bases, and 18 bases lay between the germline ends. Germline loops: CDR1 SEHNR, CDR2 FQNEAQ (reference sequence). This CDR3 is 14 amino acids long. The CDR3 DNA reads TGTGCCAGCAGCTTGACCGGGATTGTAAGCGTCTACACCTTC. Translated: CASSLTGIVSVYTF.

The J gene is TRBJ1-1, the V gene TRBV5-8, with 7 bases that match TRBD1. Trimming removed 0 bases from V and 0 bases from J; junction bases left unmatched: 8. Looked up from germline, CDR1 is SGHTS and CDR2 is YDEGEE. There are 17 residues in the CDR3. The CDR3 DNA is TGTGCCAGCAGCTTGGGCAGGGGGAATCTTGTGAACACTGAAGCTTTCTTT. Its translation: CASSLGRGNLVNTEAFF. The full variable domain, its missing parts supplied by reference TRBV5-8 and TRBJ1-1, is EAGVTQSPTHLIKTRGQQATLRCSPISGHTSVYWYQQALGLGLQFLLWYDEGEERNRGNFPPRFSGRQFPNYSSELNVNALELEDSALYLCASSLGRGNLVNTEAFFGQGTRLTVV.

CDR3 sequence (DNA): TGTGCCAGCAGCCCAACTAGAACTAGCGGGGGGGGAAATACGCAGTATTTT. This codes for CASSPTRTSGGGNTQYF. The chain carries TRBV5-8 and TRBJ2-3; 13 bases are shared with TRBD2. The CDR3 totals 17 residues. V was clipped by 4 bases and J by 7 bases; unmatched bases: 12. Germline V CDR1 and CDR2: SGHTS, YDEGEE.

The gene calls are TRBV19 and TRBJ1-2; 7 nucleotides agree with TRBD1. CDR1 LNHDA and CDR2 SQIVND come from the germline V gene (reference sequence). V lost 6 bases and J lost 8; bases outside the gene matches: 6. This CDR3 comprises 12 residues. The CDR3: CASRDRLPGYTF. CDR3 in DNA: TGTGCCAGTAGGGACAGGCTCCCGGGCTACACCTTC.

This sequence joins TRBV2 and TRBJ1-3; 7 nucleotides line up with TRBD1. This CDR3 spans 15 amino acids. J was trimmed by 4 bases and V by 6 bases; bases with no gene match: 9. Looked up from germline, CDR1 is SNHLY and CDR2 is FYNNEI. The CDR3 DNA sequence: TGTGCCAGCAGCCGAGACAGGGCAGTCGGAAACACCATATATTTT. Translated: CASSRDRAVGNTIYF.

The V call is TRBV5-1, the J call TRBJ2-7; TRBD2 agrees at 9 bases. V lost 0 bases and J lost 1; bases outside the gene matches: 5. CDR1 is SGHRS and CDR2 is YFSETQ in the germline V gene. This CDR3 region has 16 residues. Written as DNA, the CDR3 is TGCGCCAGCAGCTTGGCCCAGGGACTAGCATCCTACGAGCAGTACTTC. Its translation is CASSLAQGLASYEQYF. The whole variable domain, filled in from reference TRBV5-1 and TRBJ2-7, reads KAGVTQTPRYLIKTRGQQVTLSCSPISGHRSVSWYQQTPGQGLQFLFEYFSETQRNKGNFPGRFSGRQFSNSRSEMNVSTLELGDSALYLCASSLAQGLASYEQYFGPGTRLTVT.

The V call is TRBV3-1 (or the pseudogene TRBV3-2), the J call TRBJ1-2; TRBD1 matches 9 bases. The CDR3 spans 14 residues. V shed 4 bases and J 8 bases; nucleotides not matched to a gene: 8. CDR1 is LGHDT, CDR2 YNNKEL, per germline (reference sequence). The CDR3 nucleotides read TGTGCCAGCAGCCTGGGACAGGGAAGAGGAGGCTACACCTTC. Its translation is CASSLGQGRGGYTF.

J is TRBJ1-1 and V is TRBV3-1 (or the pseudogene TRBV3-2); unclear D gene. The CDR3 has 15 amino acids. The germline gives CDR1 LGHDT, CDR2 YNNKEL (reference sequence). Trimming removed 4 bases from V and 1 base from J, with 13 bases in between. Here the CDR3 reads CASSPLTGSNTEAFF. CDR3 in DNA: TGTGCCAGCAGCCCGCTAACCGGGTCGAACACTGAAGCTTTCTTT.

The chain uses TRBV5-1 and TRBJ2-1; D remains unclear. Trimming took 1 base from V and 6 from J, leaving 11 bases between them. Per germline, CDR1 SGHRS and CDR2 YFSETQ. The length of the CDR3 is 14 residues. CDR3 region: CASSLNGWPNEQFF. For the CDR3, the DNA is TGCGCCAGCAGCTTGAATGGTTGGCCCAATGAGCAGTTCTTC. The full variable domain, in which reference TRBV5-1 and TRBJ2-1 provide the parts outside the CDR3, is KAGVTQTPRYLIKTRGQQVTLSCSPISGHRSVSWYQQTPGQGLQFLFEYFSETQRNKGNFPGRFSGRQFSNSRSEMNVSTLELGDSALYLCASSLNGWPNEQFFGPGTRLTVL.